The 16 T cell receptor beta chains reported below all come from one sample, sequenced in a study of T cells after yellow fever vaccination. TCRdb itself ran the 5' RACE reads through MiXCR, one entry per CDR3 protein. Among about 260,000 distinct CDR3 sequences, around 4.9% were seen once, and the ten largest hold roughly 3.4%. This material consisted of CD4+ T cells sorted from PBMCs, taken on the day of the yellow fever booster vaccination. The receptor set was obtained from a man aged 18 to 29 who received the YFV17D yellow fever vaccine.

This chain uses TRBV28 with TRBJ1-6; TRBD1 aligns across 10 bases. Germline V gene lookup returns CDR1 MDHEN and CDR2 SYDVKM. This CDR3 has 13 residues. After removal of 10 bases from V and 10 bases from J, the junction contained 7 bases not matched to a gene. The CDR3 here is CATTGTGVSPLHF. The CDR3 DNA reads TGTGCCACCACCGGGACAGGGGTCTCACCCCTCCACTTT.

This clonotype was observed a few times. The CDR3 region is CASRLGTSGAYNEQFF. The CDR3 nucleotides are TGCGCCAGCAGACTAGGGACTAGCGGGGCCTACAATGAGCAGTTCTTC. This chain connects TRBV10-2 to TRBJ2-1; 13 positions agree with TRBD2. CDR3 size: 16 residues. The ends lost 6 bases at V and 2 bases at J; junction bases unmatched: 4. The germline gives CDR1 WSHSY, CDR2 SAAADI.

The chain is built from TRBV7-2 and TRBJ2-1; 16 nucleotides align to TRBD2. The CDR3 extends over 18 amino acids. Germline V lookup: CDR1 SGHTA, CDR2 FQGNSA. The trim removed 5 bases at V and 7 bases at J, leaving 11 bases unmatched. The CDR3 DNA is TGTGCCAGCAGCGCGGCACTGGGACTAGCGGGGGGGCGGAATGAGCAGTTCTTC. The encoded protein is CASSAALGLAGGRNEQFF.

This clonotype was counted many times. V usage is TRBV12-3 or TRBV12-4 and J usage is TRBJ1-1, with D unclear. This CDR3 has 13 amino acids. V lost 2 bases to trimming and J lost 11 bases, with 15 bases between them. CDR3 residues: CASSLSRWGLAFF. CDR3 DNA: TGTGCCAGCAGTTTATCGAGATGGGGTCTTGCTTTCTTT.

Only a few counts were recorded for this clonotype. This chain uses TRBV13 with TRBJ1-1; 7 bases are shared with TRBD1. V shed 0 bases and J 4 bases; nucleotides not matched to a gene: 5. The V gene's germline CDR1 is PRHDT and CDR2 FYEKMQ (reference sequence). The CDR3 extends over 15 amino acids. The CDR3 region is CASSLGDRPPTEAFF. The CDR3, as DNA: TGTGCCAGCAGCTTAGGGGACAGGCCCCCCACTGAAGCTTTCTTT.

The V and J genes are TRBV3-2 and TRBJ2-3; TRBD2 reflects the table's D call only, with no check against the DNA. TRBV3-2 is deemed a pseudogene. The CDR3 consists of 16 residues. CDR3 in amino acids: CASSQVDPGGLDTQYF. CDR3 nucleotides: TGTGCCAGCAGCCAAGTAGACCCGGGGGGATTGGATACGCAGTATTTT.

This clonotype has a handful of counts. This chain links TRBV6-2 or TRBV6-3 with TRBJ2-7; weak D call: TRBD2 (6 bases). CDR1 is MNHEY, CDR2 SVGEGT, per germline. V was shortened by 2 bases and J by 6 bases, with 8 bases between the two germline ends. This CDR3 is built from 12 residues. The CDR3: CASSYSGREQYV. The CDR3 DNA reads TGTGCCAGCAGTTACAGCGGGCGCGAGCAGTACGTC.

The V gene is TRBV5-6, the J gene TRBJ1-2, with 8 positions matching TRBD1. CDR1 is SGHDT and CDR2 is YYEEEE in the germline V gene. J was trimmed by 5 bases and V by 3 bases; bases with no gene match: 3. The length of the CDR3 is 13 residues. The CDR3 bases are TGTGCCAGCAGCTCGGACAGGGCTTATGGCTACACCTTC. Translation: CASSSDRAYGYTF.

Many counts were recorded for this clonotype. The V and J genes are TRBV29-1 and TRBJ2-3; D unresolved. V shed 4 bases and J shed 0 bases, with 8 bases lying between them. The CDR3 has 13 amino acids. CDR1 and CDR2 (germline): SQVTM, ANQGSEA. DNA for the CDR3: TGCAGCGTTGTGCTATCTAGCACAGATACGCAGTATTTT. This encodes CSVVLSSTDTQYF.

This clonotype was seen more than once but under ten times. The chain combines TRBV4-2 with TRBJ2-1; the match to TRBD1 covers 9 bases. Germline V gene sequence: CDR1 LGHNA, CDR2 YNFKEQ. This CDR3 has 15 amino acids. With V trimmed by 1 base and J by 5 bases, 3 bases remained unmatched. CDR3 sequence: CASSQGRDRDNEQFF. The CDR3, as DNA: TGTGCCAGCAGCCAAGGTCGGGACAGGGACAATGAGCAGTTCTTC.

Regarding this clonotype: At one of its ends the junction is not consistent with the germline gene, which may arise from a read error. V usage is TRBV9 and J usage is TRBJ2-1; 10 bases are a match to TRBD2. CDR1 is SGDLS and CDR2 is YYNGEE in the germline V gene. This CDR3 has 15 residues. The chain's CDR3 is CAGSVTGTSEVEKFF. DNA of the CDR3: TGTGCCGGCAGCGTCACCGGGACTAGCGAGGTCGAGAAGTTCTTC.

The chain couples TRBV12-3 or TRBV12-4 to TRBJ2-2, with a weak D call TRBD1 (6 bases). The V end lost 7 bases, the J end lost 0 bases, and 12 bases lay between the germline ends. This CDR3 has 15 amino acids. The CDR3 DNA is TGTGCCAGCACATCCAGGGGCTCGAACACCGGGGAGCTGTTTTTT. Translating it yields CASTSRGSNTGELFF.

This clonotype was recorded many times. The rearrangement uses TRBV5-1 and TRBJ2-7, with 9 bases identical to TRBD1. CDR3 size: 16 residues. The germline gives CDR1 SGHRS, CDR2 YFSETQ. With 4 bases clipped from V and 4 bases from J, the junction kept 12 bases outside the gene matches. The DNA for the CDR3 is TGCGCCAGCAGCGCACAACGGGACAGGGCGTTGTACGAGCAGTACTTC. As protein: CASSAQRDRALYEQYF.

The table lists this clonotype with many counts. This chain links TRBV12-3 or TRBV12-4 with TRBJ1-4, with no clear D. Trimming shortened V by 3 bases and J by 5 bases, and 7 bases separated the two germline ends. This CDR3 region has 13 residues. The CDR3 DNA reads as TGTGCCAGCAGTTTGCGGGAAAATGAAAAACTGTTTTTT. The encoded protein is CASSLRENEKLFF.

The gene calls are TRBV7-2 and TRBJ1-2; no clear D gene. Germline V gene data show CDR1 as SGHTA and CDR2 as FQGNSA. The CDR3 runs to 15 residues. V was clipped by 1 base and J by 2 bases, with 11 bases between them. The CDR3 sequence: CASSLEYGRNYGYTF. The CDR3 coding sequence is TGTGCCAGCAGCTTAGAATACGGCAGAAACTATGGCTACACCTTC.

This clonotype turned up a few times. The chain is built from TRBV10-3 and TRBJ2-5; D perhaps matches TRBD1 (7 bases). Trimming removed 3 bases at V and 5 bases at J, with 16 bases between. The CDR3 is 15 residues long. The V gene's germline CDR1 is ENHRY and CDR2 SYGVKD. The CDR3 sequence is CAISDPQGGPETQYF. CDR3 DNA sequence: TGTGCCATCAGTGATCCCCAGGGGGGCCCCGAGACCCAGTACTTC.